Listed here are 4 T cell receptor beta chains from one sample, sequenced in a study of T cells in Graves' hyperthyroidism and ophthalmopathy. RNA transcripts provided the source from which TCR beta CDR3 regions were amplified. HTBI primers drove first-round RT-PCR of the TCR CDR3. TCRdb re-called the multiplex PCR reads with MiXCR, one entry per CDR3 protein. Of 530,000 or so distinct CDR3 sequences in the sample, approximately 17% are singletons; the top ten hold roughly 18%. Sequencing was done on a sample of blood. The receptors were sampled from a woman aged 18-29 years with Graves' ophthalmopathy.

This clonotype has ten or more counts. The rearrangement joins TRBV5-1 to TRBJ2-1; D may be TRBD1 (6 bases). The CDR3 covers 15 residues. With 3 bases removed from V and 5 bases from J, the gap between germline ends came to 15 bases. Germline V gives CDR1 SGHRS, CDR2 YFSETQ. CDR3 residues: CASSSHRAPNNEQFF. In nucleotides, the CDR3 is TGCGCCAGCAGCTCCCACAGGGCCCCAAACAATGAGCAGTTCTTC.

The CDR3 DNA sequence: TGCAGTGCTCGGCCAGCTCGAGACGGATATCAAGAGACCCAGTACTTC. The encoded protein is CSARPARDGYQETQYF. This chain links TRBV20-1 with TRBJ2-5, with D uncertain. Trimming shortened V by 5 bases and J by 2 bases, and 21 bases separated the two germline ends. Germline V gene lookup returns CDR1 DFQATT and CDR2 SNEGSKA (reference sequence). This CDR3 is built from 16 residues.

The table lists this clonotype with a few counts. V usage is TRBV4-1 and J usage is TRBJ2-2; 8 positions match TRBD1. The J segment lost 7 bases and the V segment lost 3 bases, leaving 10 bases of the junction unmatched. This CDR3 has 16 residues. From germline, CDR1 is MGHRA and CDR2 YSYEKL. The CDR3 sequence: CASSQNSQGAVGELFF. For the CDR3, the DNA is TGCGCCAGCAGCCAGAACTCCCAGGGGGCTGTCGGGGAGCTGTTTTTT.

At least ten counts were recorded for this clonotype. CDR3 amino acids: CASSHGLAGPNEQFF. The CDR3 DNA sequence: TGTGCCAGCAGCCACGGACTAGCGGGACCCAATGAGCAGTTCTTC. The chain combines TRBV3-1 with TRBJ2-1; TRBD2 matches at 12 bases. The J segment lost 6 bases and the V segment lost 3 bases, leaving 3 bases of the junction unmatched. The germline V gene has CDR1 LGHDT and CDR2 YNNKEL (reference sequence). CDR3 length: 15 residues.